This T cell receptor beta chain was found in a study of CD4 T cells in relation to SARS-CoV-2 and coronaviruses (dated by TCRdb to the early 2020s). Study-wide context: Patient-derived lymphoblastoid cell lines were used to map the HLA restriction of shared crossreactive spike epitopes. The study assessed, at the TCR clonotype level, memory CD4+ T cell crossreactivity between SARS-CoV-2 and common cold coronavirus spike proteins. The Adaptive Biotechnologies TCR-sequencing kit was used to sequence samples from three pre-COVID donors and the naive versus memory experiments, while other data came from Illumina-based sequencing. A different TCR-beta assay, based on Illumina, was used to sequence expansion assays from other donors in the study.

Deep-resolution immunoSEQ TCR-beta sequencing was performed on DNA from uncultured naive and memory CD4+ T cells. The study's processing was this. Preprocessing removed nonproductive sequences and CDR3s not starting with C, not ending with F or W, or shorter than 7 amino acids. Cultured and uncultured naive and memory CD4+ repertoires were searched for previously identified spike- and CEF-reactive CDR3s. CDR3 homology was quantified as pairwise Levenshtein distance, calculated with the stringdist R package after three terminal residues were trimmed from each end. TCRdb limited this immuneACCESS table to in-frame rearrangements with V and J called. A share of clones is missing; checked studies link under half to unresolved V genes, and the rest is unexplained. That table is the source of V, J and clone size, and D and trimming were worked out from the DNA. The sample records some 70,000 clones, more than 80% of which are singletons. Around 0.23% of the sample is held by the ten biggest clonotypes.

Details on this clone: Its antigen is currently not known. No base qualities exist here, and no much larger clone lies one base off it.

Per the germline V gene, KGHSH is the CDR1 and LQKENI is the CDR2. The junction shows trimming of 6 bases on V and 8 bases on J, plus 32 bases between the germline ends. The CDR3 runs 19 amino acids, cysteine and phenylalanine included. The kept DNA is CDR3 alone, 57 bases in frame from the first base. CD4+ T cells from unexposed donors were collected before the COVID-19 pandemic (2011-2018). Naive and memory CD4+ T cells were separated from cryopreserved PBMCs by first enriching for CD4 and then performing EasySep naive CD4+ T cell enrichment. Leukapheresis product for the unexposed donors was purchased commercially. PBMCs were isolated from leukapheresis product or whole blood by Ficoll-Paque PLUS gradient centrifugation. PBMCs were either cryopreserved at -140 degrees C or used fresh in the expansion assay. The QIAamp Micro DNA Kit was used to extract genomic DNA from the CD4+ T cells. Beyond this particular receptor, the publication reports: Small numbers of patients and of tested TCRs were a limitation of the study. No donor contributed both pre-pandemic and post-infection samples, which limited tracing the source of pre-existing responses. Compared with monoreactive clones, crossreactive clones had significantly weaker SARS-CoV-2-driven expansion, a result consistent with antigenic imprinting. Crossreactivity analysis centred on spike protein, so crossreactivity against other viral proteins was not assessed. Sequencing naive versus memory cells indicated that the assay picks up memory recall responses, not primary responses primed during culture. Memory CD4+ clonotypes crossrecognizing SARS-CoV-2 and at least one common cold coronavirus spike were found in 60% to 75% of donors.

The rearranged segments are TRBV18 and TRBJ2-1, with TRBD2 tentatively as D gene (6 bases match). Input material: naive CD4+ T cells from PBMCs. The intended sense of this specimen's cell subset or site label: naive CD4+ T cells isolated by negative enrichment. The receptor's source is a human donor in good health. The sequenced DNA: TGTGCCAGCTCGCCGTTTCGGGGTCTGGAGACTAGGTTTTCCCATGAGCAGTTCTTC. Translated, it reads CASSPFRGLETRFSHEQFF. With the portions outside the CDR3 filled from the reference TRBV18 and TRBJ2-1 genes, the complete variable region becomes NAGVMQNPRHLVRRRGQEARLRCSPMKGHSHVYWYRQLPEEGLKFMVYLQKENIIDESGMPKERFSAEFPKEGPSILRIQQVVRGDSAAYFCASSPFRGLETRFSHEQFFGPGTRLTVL.